These 21 T cell receptor beta chains came from one sample sequenced in a study of blood T cell repertoires in COVID-19. TCRdb's copy holds only in-frame clones and misses some; the assay was immunoSEQ multiplex PCR. The data hold about 62,000 clones, with 88% observed a single time. Sequences were obtained from peripheral blood. All receptors derive from an older woman with acute or convalescent COVID-19.

The chain uses TRBV2 and TRBJ2-4; TRBD2 matches 9 bases. Germline assignment: CDR1 SNHLY and CDR2 FYNNEI. This CDR3 spans 13 amino acids. After removal of 3 bases from V and 9 bases from J, the junction contained 3 bases not matched to a gene. The DNA of the CDR3 is TGTGCCAGCAGTGAGAGGCGGGAGGGCATTCAGTACTTC. Residues: CASSERREGIQYF. The complete variable domain, with remaining parts taken from reference TRBV2 and TRBJ2-4, reads EPEVTQTPSHQVTQMGQEVILRCVPISNHLYFYWYRQILGQKVEFLVSFYNNEISEKSEIFDDQFSVERPDGSNFTLKIRSTKLEDSAMYFCASSERREGIQYFGAGTRLSVL.

The CDR3 nucleotides read TGTGCCAGCAGTCTACGTCGGGGGGCGGGAAAAGCCGGGGAGCTGTTTTTT. Amino acids: CASSLRRGAGKAGELFF. V gene TRBV27 combines with J gene TRBJ2-2; perhaps TRBD2 as D (7 bases). V lost 5 bases and J lost 6, with 22 bases in between. Looked up from germline, CDR1 is MNHEY and CDR2 is SMNVEV (reference sequence). This CDR3 contains 17 residues.

The chain couples TRBV7-9 to TRBJ2-3, with D hard to call. Trimming cost V 5 bases and J 2 bases, with 8 bases left between them. The germline gives CDR1 SEHNR, CDR2 FQNEAQ (reference sequence). The length of the CDR3 is 13 residues. The DNA of the CDR3 is TGTGCCAGCAGCCAGTATGCCACAGATACGCAGTATTTT. It yields the protein CASSQYATDTQYF.

The chain links TRBV19 to TRBJ1-5, with TRBD1 as a possible D gene (5 bases). From germline, CDR1 is LNHDA and CDR2 SQIVND (reference sequence). V lost 0 bases and J lost 2, with 17 bases in between. The CDR3 is 18 residues long. CDR3 loop: CASSIDRARQGGNQPQHF. The CDR3 nucleotides are TGTGCCAGTAGTATAGATCGGGCCAGACAAGGGGGCAATCAGCCCCAGCATTTT. Together with reference TRBV19 and TRBJ1-5, the CDR3 gives the full variable domain: DGGITQSPKYLFRKEGQNVTLSCEQNLNHDAMYWYRQDPGQGLRLIYYSQIVNDFQKGDIAEGYSVSREKKESFPLTVTSAQKNPTAFYLCASSIDRARQGGNQPQHFGDGTRLSIL.

A single count supports this clone. J is TRBJ1-1 and V is TRBV6-5; 7 bases align to TRBD1. The CDR3 loop spans 14 amino acids. CDR1 and CDR2 from the germline V gene are MNHEY and SVGAGI. V gave up 6 bases and J gave up 6 bases; unmatched junction bases: 10. CDR3: CASRGGRVNPEAFF. As DNA, the CDR3 is TGTGCCAGCAGAGGGGGCAGGGTGAATCCTGAAGCTTTCTTT.

The V gene is TRBV7-8, the J gene TRBJ1-3; D remains ambiguous. Germline CDR1 reads SGHVS; CDR2 reads FQNEAQ. The CDR3 is made up of 16 amino acids. With 5 bases removed from V and 0 bases from J, the gap between germline ends came to 14 bases. CDR3 protein: CASSRGFGISGNTIYF. The CDR3 bases are TGTGCCAGCAGCCGCGGGTTCGGTATCTCTGGAAACACCATATATTTT.

The chain recombines TRBV5-4 with TRBJ1-1; tentatively, D is TRBD1 (5 bases). V dropped 3 bases and J dropped 5 bases, with 14 bases sitting between them. CDR3 length equals 14 residues. Germline CDR1 reads SGHNT; CDR2 reads YYREEE (reference sequence). The CDR3: CASSSIREVTEAFF. CDR3 DNA sequence: TGTGCCAGCAGCTCAATCAGGGAAGTGACTGAAGCTTTCTTT.

The gene calls are TRBV27 and TRBJ2-2; maybe TRBD2 (6 bases). The CDR3 totals 13 residues. Germline assignment: CDR1 MNHEY and CDR2 SMNVEV (reference sequence). V was pared by 6 bases and J by 1 base, with 6 bases between. The CDR3 region is CASRGLNTGELFF. For the CDR3, the DNA is TGTGCCAGCAGGGGACTGAACACCGGGGAGCTGTTTTTT.

This chain connects TRBV6-1 to TRBJ1-4; 8 bases are a match to TRBD1. CDR1 and CDR2 (germline): MNHNS, SASEGT. Trimming took 3 bases from V and 6 from J; bases not matched to a gene: 9. There are 16 residues in the CDR3. The CDR3 loop reads CASSDLDRGLDEKLFF. CDR3 DNA: TGTGCCAGCAGTGACCTAGACAGGGGCTTGGATGAAAAACTGTTTTTT.

Only a few counts were recorded for this clone. This chain uses TRBV7-2 with TRBJ1-6, with TRBD1 identical over 10 bases. Germline V gene data show CDR1 as SGHTA and CDR2 as FQGNSA. After removal of 4 bases from V and 9 bases from J, the junction contained 3 bases not matched to a gene. The length of the CDR3 is 14 residues. CDR3 in amino acids: CASSSGTGVSPLHF. The CDR3, as DNA: TGTGCCAGCAGCTCCGGGACAGGGGTTTCACCCCTCCACTTT.

This rearrangement joins TRBV19 to TRBJ1-6; TRBD1 agrees at 7 bases. The CDR3 spans 15 residues. V shed 5 bases and J 9 bases; nucleotides not matched to a gene: 10. The V gene's germline CDR1 is LNHDA and CDR2 SQIVND (reference sequence). The CDR3 here is CASSLGGQGGSPLHF. Written as DNA, the CDR3 is TGTGCCAGTAGTCTCGGAGGGCAGGGGGGTTCACCCCTCCACTTT.

This chain connects TRBV11-2 to TRBJ1-1; no definite D call. V was trimmed by 5 bases and J by 4 bases, leaving 11 bases between them. CDR3 size: 13 residues. Per germline, CDR1 SGHAT and CDR2 FQNNGV. This CDR3 reads CASSPIGVTEAFF. CDR3 DNA: TGTGCCAGCAGCCCAATCGGGGTCACTGAAGCTTTCTTT.

V is TRBV28 and J is TRBJ2-2; 7 bases are a match to TRBD1. The V gene's germline CDR1 is MDHEN and CDR2 SYDVKM. The CDR3 is 15 residues long. The ends lost 6 bases at V and 0 bases at J; junction bases unmatched: 4. For the CDR3, the DNA is TGTGCCAGCAGACCCGGGACAGCGAACACCGGGGAGCTGTTTTTT. This gives the protein CASRPGTANTGELFF.

The J gene is TRBJ2-7, the V gene TRBV7-9; D is possibly TRBD1 (6 bases). CDR1 and CDR2 (germline): SEHNR, FQNEAQ (reference sequence). This CDR3 has 17 amino acids. V lost 3 bases to trimming and J lost 2 bases, with 20 bases between them. CDR3 residues: CASSLALAQGGTYEQYV. CDR3 nucleotides: TGTGCCAGCAGCTTGGCTTTAGCCCAAGGGGGTACCTACGAGCAGTACGTC.

This clone was seen a single time. The V gene is TRBV10-3, the J gene TRBJ1-2; D call uncertain. With 3 bases removed from V and 0 bases from J, the gap between germline ends came to 8 bases. Germline-derived CDR1 and CDR2 are ENHRY and SYGVKD. This CDR3 spans 14 amino acids. For the CDR3, the DNA is TGTGCCATCAGTGATCCACTGACTAACTATGGCTACACCTTC. It specifies CAISDPLTNYGYTF.

The chain has TRBV5-1 and TRBJ1-2; D might be TRBD1 (6 bases). V lost 3 bases and J 7 bases, leaving 16 bases between the germline ends. Germline V gene sequence: CDR1 SGHRS, CDR2 YFSETQ. The length of the CDR3 is 14 residues. The CDR3 sequence: CASSSGYRVVGYTF. The CDR3 coding sequence is TGCGCCAGCAGCTCAGGTTACAGGGTGGTTGGCTACACCTTC.

This chain joins TRBV7-9 and TRBJ1-4; D remains ambiguous. CDR1 and CDR2 (germline): SEHNR, FQNEAQ (reference sequence). This CDR3 contains 13 residues. V lost 0 bases and J lost 8, with 7 bases in between. DNA of the CDR3: TGTGCCAGCAGCTTAGCAGTGGAGGAAAAACTGTTTTTT. Its protein product is CASSLAVEEKLFF.

This chain links TRBV4-3 with TRBJ1-5; D is unresolved. Germline V gene sequence: CDR1 LGHNA, CDR2 YSLEER. Trimming took 0 bases from V and 1 from J, leaving 10 bases between them. The length of the CDR3 is 16 residues. The CDR3 reads CASSQDHFTSNQPQHF. CDR3 DNA sequence: TGCGCCAGCAGCCAAGATCACTTCACGAGCAATCAGCCCCAGCATTTT.

The V call is TRBV23-1, the J call TRBJ2-7, with TRBD1 as a possible D gene (6 bases). TRBV23-1 is assigned to the ORF class and has an uncertain function. The germline V and J ends were trimmed by 6 bases and 0 bases, with 15 bases remaining between them. The CDR3 is 15 amino acids. The CDR3 spells CASSLDRTPSYEQYV. DNA of the CDR3: TGCGCCAGCAGCCTAGACAGGACCCCCTCCTACGAGCAGTACGTC.

The CDR3 bases are TGTGCCAGCAGTGGCGGGACTAGCGGTTACGAGCAGTACGTC. Translating gives CASSGGTSGYEQYV. V gene TRBV6-6 combines with J gene TRBJ2-7, with 11 bases matching TRBD2. Germline V gene sequence: CDR1 MNHNY, CDR2 SVGAGI (reference sequence). V trimming: 5 bases; J trimming: 4 bases; junction bases outside the gene matches: 4. The CDR3 loop spans 14 amino acids.

The chain couples TRBV5-1 to TRBJ1-2; D perhaps matches TRBD1 (5 bases). The germline V and J ends were trimmed by 4 bases and 0 bases, with 10 bases remaining between them. This CDR3 spans 14 amino acids. The germline V gene has CDR1 SGHRS and CDR2 YFSETQ. In DNA, the CDR3 is TGCGCCAGCAGCGTGACACAGGCTAACTATGGCTACACCTTC. Its protein product is CASSVTQANYGYTF.